The source of this T cell receptor beta chain is a study of shared clonotypes between healthy human individuals. Study-wide points: Despite large depth, sorted-subset datasets appeared incompletely sequenced.

Remarks on this clone: Its antigen is unknown.

Naive CD8 cells comprised CD45RO-negative, CCR7-positively selected cells, excluding terminally differentiated effector memory CD45RA+ cells. All participating donors were Caucasian adults from Nashville, Tennessee. Trimming pared 1 base from V and 2 bases from J, leaving 14 bases between. The V gene's germline CDR1 is SEHNR and CDR2 FQNEAQ (reference sequence). CDR3 length: 16 amino acids. Sequenced by immunoSEQ multiplex PCR; TCRdb stores in-frame clones only, minus some. The sample includes some 1,900,000 clones, about 95% of them seen just once. The chain has TRBV7-9 and TRBJ1-2; D may be TRBD1 (5 bases). The sequenced sample consisted of naive CD8+ T cells sorted from blood. This clonotype was obtained from a man between 18 and 29 years old in good health. The CDR3 sequence is CASSLVGGRVNYGYTF. DNA for the CDR3: TGTGCCAGCAGCTTAGTCGGGGGAAGGGTAAACTATGGCTACACCTTC.